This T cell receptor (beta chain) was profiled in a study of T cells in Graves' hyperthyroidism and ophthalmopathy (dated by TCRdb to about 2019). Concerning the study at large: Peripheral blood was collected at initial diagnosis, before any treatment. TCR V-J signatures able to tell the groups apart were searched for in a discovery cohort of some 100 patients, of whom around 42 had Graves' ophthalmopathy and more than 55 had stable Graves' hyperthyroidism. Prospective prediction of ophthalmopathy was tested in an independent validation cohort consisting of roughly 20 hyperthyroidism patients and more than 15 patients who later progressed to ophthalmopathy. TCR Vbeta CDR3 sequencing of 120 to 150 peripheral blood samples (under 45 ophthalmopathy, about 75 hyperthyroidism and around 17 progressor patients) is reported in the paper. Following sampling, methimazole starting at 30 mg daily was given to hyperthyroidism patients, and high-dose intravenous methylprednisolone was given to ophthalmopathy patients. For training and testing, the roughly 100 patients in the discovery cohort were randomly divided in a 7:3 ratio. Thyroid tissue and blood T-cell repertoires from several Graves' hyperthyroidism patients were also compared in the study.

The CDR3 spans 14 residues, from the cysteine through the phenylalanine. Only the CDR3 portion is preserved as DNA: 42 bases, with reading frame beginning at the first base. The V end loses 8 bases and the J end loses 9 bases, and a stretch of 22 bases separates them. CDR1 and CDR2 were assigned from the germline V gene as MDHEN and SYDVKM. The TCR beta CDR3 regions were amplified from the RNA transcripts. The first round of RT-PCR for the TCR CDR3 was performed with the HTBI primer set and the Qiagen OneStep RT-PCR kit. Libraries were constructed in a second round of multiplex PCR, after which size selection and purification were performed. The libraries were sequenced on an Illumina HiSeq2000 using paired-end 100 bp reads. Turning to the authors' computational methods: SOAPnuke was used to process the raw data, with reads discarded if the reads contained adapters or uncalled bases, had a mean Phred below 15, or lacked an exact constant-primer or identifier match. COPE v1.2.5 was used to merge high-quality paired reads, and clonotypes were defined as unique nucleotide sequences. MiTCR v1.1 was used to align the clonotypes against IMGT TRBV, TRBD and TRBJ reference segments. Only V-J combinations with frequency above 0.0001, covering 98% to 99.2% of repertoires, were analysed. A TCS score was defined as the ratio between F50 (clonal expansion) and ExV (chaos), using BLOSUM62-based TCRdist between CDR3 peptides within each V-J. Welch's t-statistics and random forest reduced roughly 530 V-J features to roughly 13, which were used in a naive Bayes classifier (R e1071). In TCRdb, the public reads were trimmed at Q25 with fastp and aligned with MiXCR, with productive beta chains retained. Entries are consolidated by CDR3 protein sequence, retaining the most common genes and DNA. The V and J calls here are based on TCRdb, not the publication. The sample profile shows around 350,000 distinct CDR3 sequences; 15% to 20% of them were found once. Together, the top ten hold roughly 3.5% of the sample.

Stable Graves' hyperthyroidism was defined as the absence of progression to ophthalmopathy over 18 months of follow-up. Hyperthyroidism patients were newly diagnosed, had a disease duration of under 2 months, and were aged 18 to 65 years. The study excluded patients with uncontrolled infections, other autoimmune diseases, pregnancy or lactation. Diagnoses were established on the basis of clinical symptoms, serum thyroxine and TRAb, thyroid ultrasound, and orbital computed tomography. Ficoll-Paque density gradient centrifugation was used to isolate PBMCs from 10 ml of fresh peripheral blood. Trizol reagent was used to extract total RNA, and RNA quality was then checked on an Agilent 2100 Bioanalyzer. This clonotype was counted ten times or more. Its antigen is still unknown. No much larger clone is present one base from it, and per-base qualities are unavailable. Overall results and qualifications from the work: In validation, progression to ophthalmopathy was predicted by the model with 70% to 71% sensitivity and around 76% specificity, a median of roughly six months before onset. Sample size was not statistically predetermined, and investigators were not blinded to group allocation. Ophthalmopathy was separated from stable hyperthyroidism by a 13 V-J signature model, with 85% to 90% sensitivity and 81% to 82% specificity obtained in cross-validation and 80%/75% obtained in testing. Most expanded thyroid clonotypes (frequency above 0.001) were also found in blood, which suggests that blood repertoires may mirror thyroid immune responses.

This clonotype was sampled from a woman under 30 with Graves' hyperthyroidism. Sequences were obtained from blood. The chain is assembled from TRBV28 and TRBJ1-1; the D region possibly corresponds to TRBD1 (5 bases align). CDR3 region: CASLTQGGRTKAFF. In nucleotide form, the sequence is TGTGCCAGCCTAACTCAGGGAGGTAGAACTAAAGCTTTCTTT.